This T cell receptor beta chain appears in the sequencing data of a study of response to subunit inactivated influenza vaccine. Overall study results and limits: Few new T cells, the authors suggested, are recruited by each seasonal influenza vaccination.

TCRdb re-analysed the RT-PCR reads in MiXCR, keeping a single row per CDR3 protein. The table has some 480,000 distinct CDR3 sequences, roughly 11% seen once. The CDR3 totals 14 residues. Germline CDR1 SGHRS, CDR2 YFSETQ. J gave up 4 bases and V 3 bases, and 4 bases lay outside the gene matches. This clonotype was recorded at least ten times. Its antigen is not identified. This receptor was obtained from a man aged 50 to 60 who received an inactivated influenza vaccine. The chain combines TRBV5-1 with TRBJ2-1, with TRBD1 identical over 7 bases. The sequenced sample was PBMCs from blood, obtained 45 days after vaccination. This chain's CDR3 is CASSSDRAYNEQFF. CDR3 DNA: TGCGCCAGCAGCTCAGACAGGGCGTACAATGAGCAGTTCTTC.